This is a list of T cell receptor beta chains from one sample in a study of blood T cell repertoires in COVID-19. The repertoire was sequenced with immunoSEQ multiplex PCR; TCRdb's copy has only in-frame clones and lacks some. The data contain 25,000 to 35,000 clones, roughly 80% of them singletons. The sample was peripheral blood. Receptors were obtained from an elderly man with active or convalescent COVID-19. Both conserved end residues are part of each CDR3. The D gene is left open where the match is weak. The size of a clone is reported for some rows only, either as once, few or many, or as a class for expanded clones.

D gene	clone size	V gene	J gene	CDR3 protein	CDR3 DNA
.	.	TRBV9	TRBJ1-3	CASSPRQASGNTIYF	TGTGCCAGCAGCCCGCGACAGGCCTCTGGAAACACCATATATTTT
TRBD1	few	TRBV15	TRBJ1-6	CATSGRDRYNSPLHF	TGTGCCACCAGCGGCCGGGACAGGTACAATTCACCCCTCCACTTT
.	.	TRBV5-1	TRBJ2-5	CASSPPGETQYF	TGCGCCAGCAGTCCCCCCGGGGAGACCCAGTACTTC
.	.	TRBV9	TRBJ1-1	CASSVAATAEAFF	TGTGCCAGCAGCGTAGCTGCAACAGCTGAAGCTTTCTTT
TRBD2	.	TRBV19	TRBJ2-7	CASTPRGTSELKSYEQYF	TGTGCCAGTACCCCTAGGGGGACTAGTGAACTAAAGTCCTACGAGCAGTACTTC
.	.	TRBV11-3	TRBJ2-7	CASSLDGQFSSEQYF	TGTGCCAGCAGCTTAGATGGACAGTTTAGCAGCGAGCAGTACTTC
.	few	TRBV5-5	TRBJ2-5	CASSFGQGAQETQYF	TGTGCCAGCAGCTTTGGCCAGGGCGCGCAAGAGACCCAGTACTTC
TRBD2	.	TRBV7-9	TRBJ2-1	CASSLKRGIYNEQFF	TGTGCCAGCAGCTTAAAGCGGGGGATATACAATGAGCAGTTCTTC
.	.	TRBV18	TRBJ1-6	CASRQDMGSPLHF	TGTGCCAGCCGCCAGGATATGGGTTCACCCCTCCACTTT
.	.	TRBV5-1	TRBJ2-3	CASSPGAPISTDTQYF	TGCGCCAGCAGCCCAGGGGCCCCTATTAGCACAGATACGCAGTATTTT
.	.	TRBV5-8	TRBJ2-5	CASKILGVGETQYF	TGTGCCAGCAAAATTCTAGGGGTGGGAGAGACCCAGTACTTC
TRBD2	.	TRBV28	TRBJ2-1	CAIKTSLSPNHQFF	TGTGCCATTAAGACTAGCCTAAGCCCGAACCACCAGTTCTTC
TRBD1	.	TRBV28	TRBJ1-5	CASSRMGQGARGNQPQHF	TGTGCCAGCAGCCGTATGGGACAGGGGGCAAGGGGCAATCAGCCCCAGCATTTT
TRBD2	.	TRBV27	TRBJ2-7	CASSLSYGRADLQYF	TGTGCCAGCAGTTTATCATACGGGAGGGCCGATTTGCAGTACTTC
TRBD1	.	TRBV28	TRBJ2-7	CASSPGQGYEQYF	TGTGCCAGCAGTCCCGGACAGGGCTACGAGCAGTACTTC
.	.	TRBV13	TRBJ2-1	CASSILRGGQFF	TGTGCCAGCAGCATCCTTAGAGGGGGGCAGTTCTTC
TRBD2	.	TRBV20-1	TRBJ2-5	CSASIAGDQRETQYF	TGCAGTGCTAGTATAGCGGGAGATCAGCGAGAGACCCAGTACTTC
TRBD1	.	TRBV6-6	TRBJ1-1	CASSKHPGQGSEAFF	TGTGCCAGCAGTAAACACCCGGGACAGGGATCTGAAGCTTTCTTT
TRBD1	.	TRBV5-1	TRBJ1-1	CASSLASGQTDEAFF	TGCGCCAGCAGCTTGGCCTCGGGACAGACGGATGAAGCTTTCTTT
.	.	TRBV5-8	TRBJ1-5	CASSRRGNQPQHF	TGTGCCAGCAGCCGCAGGGGAAATCAGCCCCAGCATTTT
.	.	TRBV19	TRBJ2-1	CASSIVGLEQFF	TGTGCCAGTAGTATTGTTGGACTCGAGCAGTTCTTC
.	.	TRBV25-1	TRBJ1-2	CASSGIRNRGYTF	TGTGCCAGCAGTGGGATTCGGAACAGGGGCTACACCTTC
TRBD1	few	TRBV5-1	TRBJ2-4	CASSTGTGWGKNIQYF	TGCGCCAGCAGCACCGGGACAGGGTGGGGCAAAAACATTCAGTACTTC
.	.	TRBV6-5	TRBJ2-3	CASSYPGEGGDTQYF	TGTGCCAGCAGTTATCCAGGGGAGGGGGGCGATACGCAGTATTTT
.	once	TRBV3-1/TRBV3-2	TRBJ2-5	CASSPRPRGETQYF	TGTGCCAGCAGCCCTAGACCCCGGGGAGAGACCCAGTACTTC
.	.	TRBV1	TRBJ2-7	CTSSQEFGLAGVYEQYF	TGCACCAGCAGTCAAGAATTTGGACTAGCGGGAGTGTACGAGCAGTACTTC
.	.	TRBV5-1	TRBJ1-2	CASSLSAGERGYTF	TGCGCCAGCAGCTTGTCTGCAGGGGAACGTGGCTACACCTTC
.	.	TRBV12-3/TRBV12-4	TRBJ1-5	CASSQQGDQPQHF	TGTGCCAGCAGTCAGCAAGGGGATCAGCCCCAGCATTTT
.	.	TRBV2	TRBJ2-3	CASSEDQGPDTQYF	TGTGCCAGCAGTGAAGATCAGGGCCCAGATACGCAGTATTTT
TRBD2	.	TRBV9	TRBJ2-3	CASSPRGGGRTDTQYF	TGTGCCAGCAGCCCTCGCGGGGGGGGTCGCACAGATACGCAGTATTTT
TRBD1	.	TRBV24-1	TRBJ2-2	CATSAPGQGRTGELFF	TGTGCCACCAGTGCCCCGGGACAGGGGCGCACCGGGGAGCTGTTTTTT
.	few	TRBV28	TRBJ1-3	CASSLRRTSGNTIYF	TGTGCCAGCAGTTTAAGGAGAACCTCTGGAAACACCATATATTTT
.	.	TRBV5-1	TRBJ2-2	CASSQTGNTGELFF	TGCGCCAGCAGCCAGACAGGGAACACCGGGGAGCTGTTTTTT
TRBD1	.	TRBV5-1	TRBJ1-2	CASSLGGTWGQLNYGYTF	TGCGCCAGCAGCTTGGGAGGTACGTGGGGACAGCTTAACTATGGCTACACCTTC
.	.	TRBV7-8	TRBJ1-5	CASSLNIDRTNQPQHF	TGTGCCAGCAGCTTAAATATCGACAGGACAAATCAGCCCCAGCATTTT
.	.	TRBV9	TRBJ2-2	CASSVGPSVNTGELFF	TGTGCCAGCAGCGTAGGCCCTAGCGTGAACACCGGGGAGCTGTTTTTT
.	.	TRBV7-9	TRBJ1-6	CASSYGSNSPLHF	TGTGCCAGCAGCTACGGGTCAAATTCACCCCTCCACTTT
.	.	TRBV28	TRBJ2-3	CASSSLLLGDTQYF	TGTGCCAGCAGTTCCCTATTGCTAGGAGATACGCAGTATTTT
.	.	TRBV7-8	TRBJ1-1	CASSRVRDTEAFF	TGTGCCAGCAGCCGTGTCCGGGACACTGAAGCTTTCTTT
TRBD2	once	TRBV9	TRBJ2-5	CASSAPKEREAEETQYF	TGTGCCAGCAGCGCCCCAAAGGAGCGGGAGGCGGAAGAGACCCAGTACTTC
TRBD1	once	TRBV5-1	TRBJ1-2	CASSLGQVVYGYTF	TGCGCCAGCAGCCTGGGACAGGTCGTCTATGGCTACACCTTC
.	few	TRBV20-1	TRBJ1-2	CSLSGSHGYTF	TGCAGCCTCTCGGGGTCGCACGGCTACACCTTC
.	.	TRBV5-1	TRBJ2-1	CASSLQGRSSYNEQFF	TGCGCCAGCAGCTTACAGGGAAGGTCGTCCTACAATGAGCAGTTCTTC
.	.	TRBV12-3/TRBV12-4	TRBJ2-3	CASRERGYDTQYF	TGTGCCAGCAGAGAGAGAGGATACGATACGCAGTATTTT
TRBD1	few	TRBV28	TRBJ2-1	CASSSPRTTGGTPIHNEQFF	TGTGCCAGCAGTTCCCCGCGGACGACAGGGGGCACTCCTATACACAATGAGCAGTTCTTC
TRBD2	.	TRBV4-2	TRBJ2-3	CASSQLSGRRSDTQYF	TGTGCCAGCAGCCAACTAAGCGGGAGACGGTCAGATACGCAGTATTTT
TRBD1	.	TRBV24-1	TRBJ2-7	CATSDLAGTVAYEQYF	TGTGCCACCAGTGATCTAGCCGGGACAGTGGCCTACGAGCAGTACTTC
.	.	TRBV5-6	TRBJ2-1	CASSFLSQKSGLGEQFF	TGTGCCAGCAGTTTCTTATCCCAGAAGAGCGGTTTAGGTGAGCAGTTCTTC
TRBD1	.	TRBV5-1	TRBJ2-1	CASSLAIGTAYNEQFF	TGCGCCAGCAGCTTGGCCATCGGGACAGCCTACAATGAGCAGTTCTTC
TRBD2	.	TRBV5-4	TRBJ2-7	CASSLGLAGNYEQYF	TGTGCCAGCAGCTTAGGGCTAGCGGGGAACTACGAGCAGTACTTC
.	once	TRBV3-1/TRBV3-2	TRBJ2-1	CASSHGQRDNEQFF	TGTGCCAGCAGCCACGGCCAACGGGACAATGAGCAGTTCTTC
TRBD2	.	TRBV5-1	TRBJ2-5	CASSLLGRSGGSQETQYF	TGCGCCAGCAGCTTGTTGGGGCGGAGCGGGGGCTCCCAAGAGACCCAGTACTTC
.	.	TRBV4-2	TRBJ2-7	CASSQEVNGKLPYEQYF	TGTGCCAGCAGCCAGGAAGTGAACGGGAAGCTTCCCTACGAGCAGTACTTC
.	.	TRBV6-4	TRBJ1-4	CASSETGGTNEKLFF	TGTGCCAGCAGTGAGACGGGTGGGACTAATGAAAAACTGTTTTTT
TRBD1	.	TRBV7-9	TRBJ2-6	CASSLRQGAKAWANVLTF	TGTGCCAGCAGCCTCCGACAGGGGGCAAAGGCCTGGGCCAACGTCCTGACTTTC